This TCR beta chain is from a study of blood T cell repertoires in COVID-19. Study details: Both acute and convalescent COVID-19 samples were obtained from the United States, Italy and Spain. T cells, B-cell-depleted T cells, or PBMCs provided the cDNA or gDNA that served as material.

How the authors handled the data: Reference gene primer amplification in the assay estimated nucleated cell counts. Clones were read by immunoSEQ multiplex PCR, and TCRdb kept only the in-frame ones, dropping some. That table gives V, J and clone size, and the DNA gave D and trimming. The table lists approximately 150,000 clones, 88% of them singletons, with around 26% in the top ten. CDR1 and CDR2 (germline): SGHTA, FQGNSA. The CDR3 is 15 amino acids. V dropped 7 bases and J dropped 0 bases, with 15 bases sitting between them. Sequences were obtained from peripheral blood. The TCR sequence derives from a human donor in a cohort sampled during active COVID-19. V gene TRBV7-2 combines with J gene TRBJ1-1, with D unresolved. The CDR3 protein is CASKTRGQLNTEAFF. The DNA for the CDR3 is TGTGCCAGCAAAACACGAGGGCAGTTGAACACTGAAGCTTTCTTT.